This entry is about one T cell receptor (beta chain). From the RT-PCR reads, TCRdb called clonotypes with MiXCR, one entry per CDR3 protein. Of around 700,000 distinct CDR3 sequences detected, 13% to 15% appear once; the ten largest clones hold roughly 3.9%. Trimming pared 2 bases from V and 8 bases from J, leaving 12 bases between. This CDR3 has 14 amino acids. The V gene is TRBV12-3 or TRBV12-4, the J gene TRBJ1-4, with unresolved D. The sequencing input was memory CD4+ T cells from blood. The clonotype originates from a female donor in good health, serving as a healthy control. CDR3 protein: CASSLRGSGEKLFF. The CDR3 region has the DNA TGTGCCAGCAGTTTACGCGGGTCGGGGGAAAAACTGTTTTTT.